This T cell receptor beta chain originates from a study of glioma-infiltrating T cells after dendritic cell vaccination. On the study more broadly: At biweekly intervals, patients got three intradermal dendritic cell vaccine injections.

Isocitrate dehydrogenase mutation was absent in all glioblastoma patients. Before vaccination, two weeks after the third vaccination, and at progression, PBMC were collected. The CDR3 consists of 16 residues. V was pared by 5 bases and J by 5 bases, with 18 bases between. Per germline, CDR1 MNHEY and CDR2 SMNVEV (reference sequence). Primers: 60 V beta forward and 13 J beta reverse. Method: immunoSEQ multiplex PCR; TCRdb's copy keeps in-frame clones and lacks some. The table records approximately 84,000 clones, 65% to 90% of them present only once. This chain uses TRBV27 with TRBJ2-2, with D maybe TRBD2 (5 bases). This sequence was found in a human donor with glioblastoma. The source material was blood, sampled before dendritic cell vaccination. The CDR3 spells CASSPPLRVGTGELFF. CDR3 in DNA: TGTGCCAGCAGTCCCCCCCTGAGGGTAGGGACCGGGGAGCTGTTTTTT.